The clone carrying this T cell receptor beta chain was seen repeatedly, ten times or more. The data were taken from a study of human T cells and chemical hapten exposure. TCRdb called the RACE reads again in MiXCR, with one record for every CDR3 protein. Of roughly 38,000 distinct CDR3 sequences in the sample, 8% to 9.5% were seen once. Indicated time point: patch test 3, about 24 weeks after DPC sensitization. Noted treatment: therapeutic diphenylcyclopropenone sensitization with weekly scalp DPC. It was unfractionated whole blood from which total RNA was extracted. This sample comprised whole blood, obtained in connection with sensitization to the hapten diphenylcyclopropenone (DPC). The clonotype comes from a man aged 45-65 years with alopecia areata. Some clones in this sample may be carry-over from other donors' samples.

The CDR3 loop reads CASSFISREQYF. The CDR3 DNA reads as TGTGCCAGCAGTTTCATCTCGAGAGAGCAGTACTTC. The chain couples TRBV28 to TRBJ2-7; D uncertain. The CDR3 consists of 12 residues. Per germline, CDR1 MDHEN and CDR2 SYDVKM. V was pared by 3 bases and J by 7 bases, with 10 bases between.